This T cell receptor (beta chain) was captured by sequencing in a study of identical twins. Each CDR3 protein is one row after TCRdb ran MiXCR on the 5' RACE reads. The data show around 690,000 distinct CDR3 sequences, less than 25% seen once. Everyone who donated was a healthy Caucasian. Trimming removed 8 bases from V and 13 bases from J, with 18 bases in between. The CDR3 spans 12 residues. Germline V CDR1 and CDR2: LNHNV, YYDKDF (reference sequence). This clonotype appeared a few times. These same records also appear under a second study, on T cells expressing NK-cell markers. As that study records: According to the study, TCR beta repertoires originated from sorted CD3+CD56+NKG2C+, CD3+CD56+NKG2C- and CD3+CD56-NKG2C+ T cells.

The specimen sequenced was PBMCs. The receptor comes from a woman aged 18 to 35 in good health. This chain uses TRBV15 with TRBJ2-1, with a weak D call TRBD2 (5 bases). CDR3 sequence: CATAERGWYQFF. The CDR3 nucleotides read TGTGCCACCGCCGAACGGGGTTGGTATCAGTTCTTC.